Presented here are 21 T cell receptor beta chains from one specimen sequenced in a study of blood T cell repertoires in COVID-19. The data were produced by immunoSEQ multiplex PCR, yet TCRdb's version contains in-frame clones alone and is incomplete. The sample holds approximately 100,000 clones, 75% to 85% seen once. The sample consisted of peripheral blood. The source of these receptors is a man between 60 and 75 years old with acute or convalescent COVID-19.

The chain is built from TRBV5-1 and TRBJ2-7; no clear D gene. The germline V and J ends were trimmed by 2 bases and 2 bases, with 5 bases remaining between them. This CDR3 spans 12 amino acids. Looked up from germline, CDR1 is SGHRS and CDR2 is YFSETQ. The CDR3 sequence: CASSLPAYEQYF. For the CDR3, the DNA is TGCGCCAGCAGCTTACCGGCCTACGAGCAGTACTTC.

The chain carries TRBV27 and TRBJ1-1, with D perhaps TRBD1 (5 bases). The CDR3 consists of 14 residues. CDR1 and CDR2 from the germline V gene are MNHEY and SMNVEV (reference sequence). Trimming stripped 3 bases from V and 1 base from J, with 9 bases between. The CDR3 reads CASSFRGRNTEAFF. The CDR3 coding sequence is TGTGCCAGCAGTTTCCGGGGGAGGAACACTGAAGCTTTCTTT.

The V and J genes are TRBV27 and TRBJ2-5, with 10 positions matching TRBD2. The V and J ends lost 5 bases and 5 bases, in that order; junction bases with no gene match: 8. Germline V CDR1 and CDR2: MNHEY, SMNVEV (reference sequence). This CDR3 region has 15 residues. CDR3 DNA: TGTGCCAGCAGTAGCGGGGGGGGCGCGGTGGAGACCCAGTACTTC. Translated: CASSSGGGAVETQYF.

The rearrangement joins TRBV28 to TRBJ2-3, with TRBD2 matching over 7 bases. Germline V gene sequence: CDR1 MDHEN, CDR2 SYDVKM. With 7 bases clipped from V and 4 bases from J, the junction kept 8 bases outside the gene matches. The CDR3 totals 14 residues. For the CDR3, the DNA is TGTGCCAGCACCGACTGGGGGGGGGCAGATACGCAGTATTTT. Protein sequence: CASTDWGGADTQYF.

This CDR3 is CASSLVLMGATPFTYGYTF. CDR3 DNA sequence: TGCGCCAGCAGCTTGGTCTTAATGGGAGCCACCCCCTTTACGTATGGCTACACCTTC. The chain employs TRBV5-1 and TRBJ1-2, with D hard to call. Germline V gene lookup returns CDR1 SGHRS and CDR2 YFSETQ. This CDR3 spans 19 amino acids. V lost 0 bases and J 5 bases, leaving 26 bases between the germline ends.

The genes are TRBV5-4 and TRBJ1-1; D is possibly TRBD1 (6 bases). This CDR3 region has 13 residues. With 2 bases removed from V and 11 bases from J, the gap between germline ends came to 16 bases. Germline CDR1 reads SGHNT; CDR2 reads YYREEE (reference sequence). This CDR3 is CASSLPGQLGAFF. CDR3 DNA: TGTGCCAGCAGCTTACCAGGACAGTTGGGCGCTTTCTTT.

The chain uses TRBV29-1 and TRBJ2-3; weak D call: TRBD2 (6 bases). This CDR3 has 14 amino acids. Germline V gene sequence: CDR1 SQVTM, CDR2 ANQGSEA. Trimming took off 8 bases at V and 0 bases at J, with 15 bases between the two ends. The CDR3 coding sequence is TGCAGCCTAAGCCGGGGGTTTAGCACAGATACGCAGTATTTT. Amino acid sequence: CSLSRGFSTDTQYF.

V is TRBV24-1 and J is TRBJ2-1; 7 bases line up with TRBD1. The CDR3 contains 15 residues. Trimming at V came to 3 bases and at J to 4 bases, leaving 5 bases not matched to a gene. Germline CDR1 and CDR2: KGHDR and SFDVKD. CDR3 region: CATSDRRDRYNEQFF. In DNA form, the CDR3 reads TGTGCCACCAGTGATCGCAGGGACAGATACAATGAGCAGTTCTTC.

The V gene is TRBV27, the J gene TRBJ1-2; 9 nucleotides align to TRBD1. Germline V gene sequence: CDR1 MNHEY, CDR2 SMNVEV (reference sequence). V lost 4 bases to trimming and J lost 4 bases; unmatched junction nucleotides: 10. The CDR3 totals 16 residues. The CDR3 loop reads CASSSYTPGQGYGYTF. In DNA, the CDR3 is TGTGCCAGCAGTTCCTACACACCGGGACAGGGCTATGGCTACACCTTC.

CDR3 in DNA: TGTGCCAGCAGGGTAGGGGACAGGGACTACAATGAGCAGTTCTTC. This codes for CASRVGDRDYNEQFF. The chain employs TRBV2 and TRBJ2-1; TRBD1 matches at 9 bases. J lost 3 bases, V lost 6 bases, and 6 bases had no gene match. This CDR3 has 15 residues. Germline CDR1 and CDR2: SNHLY and FYNNEI.

The V call is TRBV23-1, the J call TRBJ2-1; D possibly corresponds to TRBD2 (5 bases). TRBV23-1 is an ORF; its function is uncertain. The germline V and J ends were trimmed by 3 bases and 9 bases, with 21 bases remaining between them. The CDR3 runs to 16 residues. This CDR3 is CASSHSLPGVYSEQFF. Written as DNA, the CDR3 is TGCGCCAGCAGTCACTCACTCCCCGGGGTGTACTCTGAGCAGTTCTTC.

This chain uses TRBV11-2 with TRBJ2-1; no firm D call. V was trimmed by 3 bases and J by 12 bases, leaving 9 bases between them. CDR1 is SGHAT, CDR2 FQNNGV, per germline. The CDR3 loop spans 11 amino acids. CDR3 residues: CASSFGFPQFF. CDR3 nucleotides: TGTGCCAGCAGCTTCGGGTTTCCGCAGTTCTTC.

This sequence joins TRBV5-5 and TRBJ2-5; unclear D gene. This CDR3 comprises 15 residues. The V gene's germline CDR1 is SGHKS and CDR2 YYEKEE (reference sequence). Trimming removed 4 bases at V and 5 bases at J, with 18 bases between. CDR3 protein: CASSPPSGSRETQYF. In nucleotides, the CDR3 is TGTGCCAGCAGCCCCCCCTCCGGTAGCCGGGAGACCCAGTACTTC. The complete variable domain, with remaining parts taken from reference TRBV5-5 and TRBJ2-5, reads DAGVTQSPTHLIKTRGQQVTLRCSPISGHKSVSWYQQVLGQGPQFIFQYYEKEERGRGNFPDRFSARQFPNYSSELNVNALLLGDSALYLCASSPPSGSRETQYFGPGTRLLVL.

The chain links TRBV12-5 to TRBJ2-3; 11 nucleotides match TRBD2. CDR1 and CDR2 from the germline V gene are LGHNT and FRNRAP. V trimming: 1 base; J trimming: 1 base; junction bases outside the gene matches: 7. The CDR3 is 18 residues long. CDR3 region: CASGLEEGLAGRTDTQYF. The CDR3 bases are TGTGCTAGTGGTTTGGAAGAAGGACTAGCGGGCCGCACAGATACGCAGTATTTT. Full variable domain (remainder filled in from reference TRBV12-5 and TRBJ2-3): DARVTQTPRHKVTEMGQEVTMRCQPILGHNTVFWYRQTMMQGLELLAYFRNRAPLDDSGMPKDRFSAEMPDATLATLKIQPSEPRDSAVYFCASGLEEGLAGRTDTQYFGPGTRLTVL.

The genes are TRBV5-1 and TRBJ1-5; D remains ambiguous. This CDR3 comprises 13 residues. Germline CDR1 SGHRS, CDR2 YFSETQ. Trimming removed 0 bases from V and 5 bases from J, with 6 bases in between. The CDR3 nucleotides are TGCGCCAGCAGCTTGGGTGGCTATCAGCCCCAGCATTTT. Translation: CASSLGGYQPQHF.

This clone came up a few times. The V and J genes are TRBV30 and TRBJ1-3; tentative D call: TRBD1 (6 bases). CDR3 length equals 15 residues. Trimming shortened V by 3 bases and J by 0 bases, and 12 bases separated the two germline ends. Per germline, CDR1 GTSNPN and CDR2 SVGIG (reference sequence). The CDR3 is CAWSLGHISGNTIYF. CDR3 nucleotides: TGTGCCTGGAGCCTGGGACATATCTCTGGAAACACCATATATTTT.

The chain links TRBV6-5 to TRBJ2-2; tentatively, D is TRBD1 (6 bases). The CDR3 runs 15 residues. V shed 4 bases and J shed 2 bases, with 11 bases lying between them. The germline V gene has CDR1 MNHEY and CDR2 SVGAGI. CDR3 nucleotide sequence: TGTGCCAGCAGTTTGGACAGTCGAAACACCGGGGAGCTGTTTTTT. Translated, it gives CASSLDSRNTGELFF.

The gene calls are TRBV11-2 and TRBJ1-6; perhaps TRBD1 as D (6 bases). CDR1 is SGHAT and CDR2 is FQNNGV in the germline V gene. CDR3 length equals 15 residues. V was clipped by 1 base and J by 9 bases, with 13 bases between them. CDR3 sequence reads: CASSLGGTLLSPLHF. The CDR3 coding sequence is TGTGCCAGCAGCTTAGGTGGGACACTTCTTTCACCCCTCCACTTT.

On this clone itself: Other DNA sequences within the sample encode an identical CDR3. The V and J genes are TRBV7-2 and TRBJ2-1; tentative D call: TRBD1 (5 bases). This CDR3 spans 13 amino acids. V gave up 3 bases and J gave up 8 bases, with 11 bases separating them. Germline CDR1 reads SGHTA; CDR2 reads FQGNSA. CDR3 coding DNA: TGTGCCAGCAGCTTCCCGACAGAGTATGAGCAGTTCTTC. It is translated as CASSFPTEYEQFF.

The chain uses TRBV29-1 and TRBJ1-2; 9 positions agree with TRBD1. CDR1 and CDR2 from the germline V gene are SQVTM and ANQGSEA. The trim removed 3 bases at V and 6 bases at J, leaving 5 bases unmatched. The CDR3 is 13 amino acids. This CDR3 reads CSVETGGTNGYTF. The CDR3 region has the DNA TGCAGCGTTGAGACAGGGGGGACTAATGGCTACACCTTC.

This chain links TRBV28 with TRBJ1-2, with TRBD1 matching over 8 bases. Trimming took 10 bases from V and 8 from J; bases not matched to a gene: 15. This CDR3 comprises 14 residues. Germline V gene sequence: CDR1 MDHEN, CDR2 SYDVKM. CDR3 loop: CANEDRARPGGYTF. As DNA, the CDR3 is TGTGCCAACGAGGACAGGGCCAGACCGGGAGGCTACACCTTC.